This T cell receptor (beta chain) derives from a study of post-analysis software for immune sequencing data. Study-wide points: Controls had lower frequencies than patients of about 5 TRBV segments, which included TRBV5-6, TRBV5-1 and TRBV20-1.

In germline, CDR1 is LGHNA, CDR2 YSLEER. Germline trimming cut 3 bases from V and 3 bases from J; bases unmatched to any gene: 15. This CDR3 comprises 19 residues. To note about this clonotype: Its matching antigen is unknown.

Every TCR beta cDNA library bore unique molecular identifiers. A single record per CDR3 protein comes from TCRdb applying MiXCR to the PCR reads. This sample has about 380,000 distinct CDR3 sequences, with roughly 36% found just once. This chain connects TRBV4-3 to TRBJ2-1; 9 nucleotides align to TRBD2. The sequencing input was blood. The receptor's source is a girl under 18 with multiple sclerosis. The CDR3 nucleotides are TGCGCCAGCAGCCATGGGCGCGGGGGGGCCAGGGATGTCTACAATGAGCAGTTCTTC. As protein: CASSHGRGGARDVYNEQFF.